The 26 T cell receptor beta chains given below trace back to one sample, sequenced in a study of cytomegalovirus exposure and HLA in healthy donors. PCR employed 60 Vbeta and 13 Jbeta primers. Measured with immunoSEQ multiplex PCR; TCRdb has only the in-frame clones, and not every one. The sample holds about 190,000 clones, 78% seen once. The sequenced sample consisted of PBMCs. These receptors came from a woman in her 30s in good health and CMV-seropositive.

The V call is TRBV23-1, the J call TRBJ2-7, with 7 bases identical to TRBD1. TRBV23-1 carries the ORF label, with uncertain function. The CDR3 is 17 amino acids. Germline trimming cut 2 bases from V and 3 bases from J; bases unmatched to any gene: 13. The DNA of the CDR3 is TGCGCCAGCAGTCAAAGTAGAGGGGGCGCGTCAAACTACGAGCAGTACTTC. Translation: CASSQSRGGASNYEQYF.

CDR3 nucleotides: TGTGCCAGCAGTCTACTAGGAGCCTACGAGCAGTACTTC. Amino acids: CASSLLGAYEQYF. V gene TRBV6-5 combines with J gene TRBJ2-7; tentative D call: TRBD2 (5 bases). CDR3 length: 13 residues. Trimming took off 5 bases at V and 2 bases at J, with 10 bases between the two ends. The germline gives CDR1 MNHEY, CDR2 SVGAGI.

This chain uses TRBV29-1 with TRBJ1-1; 7 positions agree with TRBD1. Germline lookup yields CDR1 SQVTM and CDR2 ANQGSEA. V gave up 4 bases and J gave up 7 bases; unmatched junction bases: 3. CDR3 length equals 11 residues. CDR3 in amino acids: CSVGTGVEAFF. CDR3 nucleotide sequence: TGCAGCGTTGGAACAGGGGTTGAAGCTTTCTTT.

V usage is TRBV10-3 and J usage is TRBJ1-1; D unclear. The CDR3 totals 14 residues. The germline CDR1 and CDR2 sequences are ENHRY and SYGVKD. The ends were cut back, 6 bases at V and 1 base at J, with 12 bases in the middle. For the CDR3, the DNA is TGTGCCATCAGACAAACAGAGAAGAACACTGAAGCTTTCTTT. Translation: CAIRQTEKNTEAFF.

The rearrangement links TRBV15 to TRBJ1-1; tentative D call: TRBD1 (5 bases). Germline assignment: CDR1 LNHNV and CDR2 YYDKDF (reference sequence). The CDR3 length is 13 residues. V lost 6 bases to trimming and J lost 1 base, with 9 bases between them. CDR3 DNA sequence: TGTGCCACCAGATACAGGAGGAACACTGAAGCTTTCTTT. The encoded protein is CATRYRRNTEAFF. The full variable domain, with the rest looked up from reference TRBV15 and TRBJ1-1, is DAMVIQNPRYQVTQFGKPVTLSCSQTLNHNVMYWYQQKSSQAPKLLFHYYDKDFNNEADTPDNFQSRRPNTSFCFLDIRSPGLGDTAMYLCATRYRRNTEAFFGQGTRLTVV.

The chain employs TRBV5-1 and TRBJ2-7; the D gene is possibly TRBD1 (6 bases). Trimming removed 0 bases from V and 5 bases from J, with 9 bases in between. The germline gives CDR1 SGHRS, CDR2 YFSETQ. The CDR3 length is 13 residues. The DNA of the CDR3 is TGCGCCAGCAGCTTGGGGCAGGGGAACGAGCAGTACTTC. As protein: CASSLGQGNEQYF.

The chain employs TRBV9 and TRBJ1-1, with a weak D call TRBD1 (6 bases). The germline V gene has CDR1 SGDLS and CDR2 YYNGEE. This CDR3 region has 15 residues. Deletions cut 0 bases from V and 2 bases from J, with 11 bases between. The CDR3 protein is CASSVGGTLNTEAFF. The CDR3 DNA is TGTGCCAGCAGCGTAGGTGGGACACTTAACACTGAAGCTTTCTTT. Combining the CDR3 with reference TRBV9 and TRBJ1-1 gives the whole variable domain DSGVTQTPKHLITATGQRVTLRCSPRSGDLSVYWYQQSLDQGLQFLIQYYNGEERAKGNILERFSAQQFPDLHSELNLSSLELGDSALYFCASSVGGTLNTEAFFGQGTRLTVV.

The gene calls are TRBV5-1 and TRBJ2-7, with D perhaps TRBD1 (5 bases). Germline-derived CDR1 and CDR2 are SGHRS and YFSETQ. V lost 0 bases, J lost 6 bases, and 13 bases lay in between. This CDR3 is built from 14 residues. CDR3 bases: TGCGCCAGCAGCTTGGAGGGGCGAGTGGGCGAGCAGTACTTC. It translates to CASSLEGRVGEQYF.

V usage is TRBV9 and J usage is TRBJ1-1; 7 positions match TRBD1. The CDR3 loop spans 17 amino acids. The germline V gene encodes CDR1 SGDLS and CDR2 YYNGEE. Trimming removed 3 bases from V and 0 bases from J; junction bases left unmatched: 11. In nucleotides, the CDR3 is TGTGCCAGCAGCGCGCGGGACAGTTCGGCGGTGAACACTGAAGCTTTCTTT. This encodes CASSARDSSAVNTEAFF.

This clone was counted a single time. The V and J genes are TRBV5-1 and TRBJ2-7, with TRBD1 identical over 7 bases. Germline assignment: CDR1 SGHRS and CDR2 YFSETQ. The V gene end was trimmed by 6 bases and the J gene end by 2 bases; junction bases not matched to a gene: 8. This CDR3 has 14 amino acids. The CDR3 DNA follows: TGCGCCAGCATGGCCGGGACAGCAACCTACGAGCAGTACTTC. Protein: CASMAGTATYEQYF.

The V and J genes are TRBV6-6 and TRBJ2-3; no clear D. This CDR3 region has 12 residues. Germline values: CDR1 MNHNY, CDR2 SVGAGI (reference sequence). V was shortened by 7 bases and J by 3 bases, with 8 bases between the two germline ends. In nucleotides, the CDR3 is TGTGCCAGCATCGGAGATACAGATACGCAGTATTTT. Amino acid sequence: CASIGDTDTQYF.

The chain links TRBV7-2 to TRBJ2-7; D perhaps matches TRBD1 (5 bases). CDR1 is SGHTA and CDR2 is FQGNSA in the germline V gene. The CDR3 is 17 amino acids. The V end lost 3 bases, the J end lost 2 bases, and 20 bases lay between the germline ends. The CDR3 is CASSFRGRGVGTYEQYF. CDR3 bases: TGTGCCAGCAGCTTTAGGGGTAGGGGCGTAGGGACCTACGAGCAGTACTTC.

This clone has a single count. The chain carries TRBV6-5 and TRBJ2-5; 7 bases line up with TRBD1. Trimming cost V 6 bases and J 0 bases; bases outside gene matches: 7. The CDR3 totals 15 residues. Germline V gene sequence: CDR1 MNHEY, CDR2 SVGAGI. In nucleotides, the CDR3 is TGTGCCAGCAGCAGACAGGGACGGGACCAAGAGACCCAGTACTTC. This gives the protein CASSRQGRDQETQYF.

The chain is built from TRBV7-8 and TRBJ1-1; no definite D call. This CDR3 is built from 15 residues. Deletions cut 7 bases from V and 6 bases from J, with 21 bases between. Germline loops: CDR1 SGHVS, CDR2 FQNEAQ. DNA of the CDR3: TGTGCCAGCAATTCCCGGGGTAGCCAACATCCTGAAGCTTTCTTT. Its protein is CASNSRGSQHPEAFF.

In this sample, this clone turned up a few times. Here the CDR3 reads CASSFETANTGELFF. CDR3 nucleotides: TGTGCCAGCAGCTTTGAGACAGCGAACACCGGGGAGCTGTTTTTT. This chain uses TRBV7-9 with TRBJ2-2, with D maybe TRBD1 (5 bases). CDR1 and CDR2 (germline): SEHNR, FQNEAQ (reference sequence). CDR3 length equals 15 residues. The V gene lost 3 bases and the J gene lost 0 bases, with 8 bases spanning the gap. Looking up the rest from reference TRBV7-9 and TRBJ2-2 gives the full variable domain: DTGVSQNPRHKITKRGQNVTFRCDPISEHNRLYWYRQTLGQGPEFLTYFQNEAQLEKSRLLSDRFSAERPKGSFSTLEIQRTEQGDSAMYLCASSFETANTGELFFGEGSRLTVL.

This clone was picked up one time. The chain employs TRBV15 and TRBJ2-3; TRBD2 is a possible D gene (5 bases). Trimming shortened V by 11 bases and J by 0 bases, and 12 bases separated the two germline ends. Germline V gene data show CDR1 as LNHNV and CDR2 as YYDKDF (reference sequence). This CDR3 region has 13 residues. CDR3 in amino acids: CAAGGGSTDTQYF. The CDR3 coding sequence is TGTGCCGCTGGAGGCGGGAGCACAGATACGCAGTATTTT. Combining the CDR3 with reference TRBV15 and TRBJ2-3 gives the whole variable domain DAMVIQNPRYQVTQFGKPVTLSCSQTLNHNVMYWYQQKSSQAPKLLFHYYDKDFNNEADTPDNFQSRRPNTSFCFLDIRSPGLGDTAMYLCAAGGGSTDTQYFGPGTRLTVL.

The CDR3: CASSLEGLRTDTQYF. DNA for the CDR3: TGTGCCAGCAGCTTAGAGGGACTTCGCACAGATACGCAGTATTTT. The rearrangement uses TRBV7-8 and TRBJ2-3; D may be TRBD2 (6 bases). Looked up from germline, CDR1 is SGHVS and CDR2 is FQNEAQ. V was clipped by 1 base and J by 1 base, with 9 bases between them. The CDR3 sequence is 15 residues long. The full variable domain, rest sourced from reference TRBV7-8 and TRBJ2-3, is GAGVSQSPRYKVAKRGQDVALRCDPISGHVSLFWYQQALGQGPEFLTYFQNEAQLDKSGLPSDRFFAERPEGSVSTLKIQRTQQEDSAVYLCASSLEGLRTDTQYFGPGTRLTVL.

The rearrangement links TRBV10-3 to TRBJ1-5, with TRBD1 identical over 7 bases. Germline V gene lookup returns CDR1 ENHRY and CDR2 SYGVKD. CDR3 length equals 14 residues. V was pared by 5 bases and J by 3 bases, with 4 bases of the junction left unmatched. The CDR3 DNA reads TGTGCCATCAGTACAGGGGAACCCAATCAGCCCCAGCATTTT. It is translated as CAISTGEPNQPQHF.

In its sample, this clone was seen a few times. The rearrangement uses TRBV7-9 and TRBJ1-4, with D possibly TRBD1 on 5 matching bases. This CDR3 has 17 residues. Trimming shortened V by 3 bases and J by 6 bases, and 20 bases separated the two germline ends. Germline V gives CDR1 SEHNR, CDR2 FQNEAQ (reference sequence). The DNA of the CDR3 is TGTGCCAGCAGCTTTCCCCGAAGGGGCCCCGGAGATGAAAAACTGTTTTTT. It yields the protein CASSFPRRGPGDEKLFF. The complete variable domain, with remaining parts taken from reference TRBV7-9 and TRBJ1-4, reads DTGVSQNPRHKITKRGQNVTFRCDPISEHNRLYWYRQTLGQGPEFLTYFQNEAQLEKSRLLSDRFSAERPKGSFSTLEIQRTEQGDSAMYLCASSFPRRGPGDEKLFFGSGTQLSVL.

The gene calls are TRBV4-3 and TRBJ2-7; 12 bases fit TRBD2. Trimming cost V 4 bases and J 3 bases; bases outside gene matches: 13. Germline V gene lookup returns CDR1 LGHNA and CDR2 YSLEER. This CDR3 contains 18 residues. The CDR3 DNA is TGCGCCAGCAGCCCTAGCGGGGGGGCCTGGGCTCACTTCTACGAGCAGTACTTC. Amino acids: CASSPSGGAWAHFYEQYF.

The chain combines TRBV7-2 with TRBJ1-1; D gene uncertain. The germline V and J ends were trimmed by 1 base and 2 bases, with 5 bases remaining between them. CDR3 length equals 13 residues. Germline loops: CDR1 SGHTA, CDR2 FQGNSA. The CDR3 loop is CASSLDSNTEAFF. CDR3 bases: TGTGCCAGCAGCTTAGACAGCAACACTGAAGCTTTCTTT.

The table lists this clone with a count of one. The V and J genes are TRBV6-5 and TRBJ2-5, with unresolved D. The DNA matches TRBJ2-7 better at its end, which makes the J call doubtful. CDR1 is MNHEY, CDR2 SVGAGI, per germline. The CDR3 runs 13 residues. The CDR3 is CASSSTVSYEQYF. The DNA for the CDR3 is TGTGCCAGCAGTTCAACAGTCTCCTACGAGCAGTACTTC.

CDR3 in amino acids: CASSQSSNEKLFF. The CDR3 DNA reads TGCGCCAGCAGCCAGTCCTCTAATGAAAAACTGTTTTTT. V is TRBV4-1 and J is TRBJ1-4; D unclear. There are 13 residues in the CDR3. V was pared by 3 bases and J by 3 bases, with 5 bases between. In germline, CDR1 is MGHRA, CDR2 YSYEKL.

The genes are TRBV7-8 and TRBJ1-1, with D perhaps TRBD1 (5 bases). There are 13 residues in the CDR3. Looked up from germline, CDR1 is SGHVS and CDR2 is FQNEAQ. V dropped 6 bases and J dropped 1 base, with 9 bases sitting between them. The CDR3 region is CASSSGGNTEAFF. The DNA of the CDR3 is TGTGCCAGCAGTTCCGGGGGGAACACTGAAGCTTTCTTT.

This clone appeared a single time. The chain links TRBV6-1 to TRBJ2-7, with 7 bases that match TRBD1. Germline values: CDR1 MNHNS, CDR2 SASEGT. CDR3 length equals 15 residues. The trim removed 6 bases at V and 0 bases at J, leaving 8 bases unmatched. CDR3 bases: TGTGCCAGCAGGCACCTCCGGGACAGCTCCTACGAGCAGTACTTC. This encodes CASRHLRDSSYEQYF.

The chain carries TRBV7-9 and TRBJ2-1, with 7 bases that match TRBD1. In germline, CDR1 is SEHNR, CDR2 FQNEAQ (reference sequence). Trimming removed 7 bases from V and 10 bases from J; junction bases left unmatched: 4. There are 11 residues in the CDR3. CDR3 region: CASNLGQEQFF. DNA of the CDR3: TGTGCCAGCAATCTGGGACAGGAGCAGTTCTTC.